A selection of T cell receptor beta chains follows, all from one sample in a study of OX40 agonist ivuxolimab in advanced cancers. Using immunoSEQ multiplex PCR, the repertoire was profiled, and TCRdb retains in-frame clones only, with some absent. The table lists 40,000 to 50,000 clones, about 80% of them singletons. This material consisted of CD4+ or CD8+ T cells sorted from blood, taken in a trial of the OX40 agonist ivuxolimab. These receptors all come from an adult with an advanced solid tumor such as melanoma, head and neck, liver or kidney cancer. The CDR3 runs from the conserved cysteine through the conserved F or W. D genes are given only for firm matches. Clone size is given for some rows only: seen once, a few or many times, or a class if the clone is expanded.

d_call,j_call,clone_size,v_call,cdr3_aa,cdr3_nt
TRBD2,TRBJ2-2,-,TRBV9,CASSPQTSGSHAGELFF,TGTGCCAGCAGCCCTCAGACTAGCGGGAGTCACGCCGGGGAGCTGTTTTTT
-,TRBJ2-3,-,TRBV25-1,CASSGSGTDTQYF,TGTGCCAGCAGCGGGAGTGGCACAGATACGCAGTATTTT
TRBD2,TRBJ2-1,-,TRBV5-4,CASSLGGRAYNEQFF,TGTGCCAGCAGCTTGGGAGGGAGGGCCTACAATGAGCAGTTCTTC
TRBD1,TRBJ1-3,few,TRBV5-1,CASSSGTGGDTIYF,TGCGCCAGCAGCTCCGGGACAGGGGGCGACACCATATATTTT
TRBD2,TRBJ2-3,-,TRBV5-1,CASSLQSTDLAVHGTDTQYF,TGCGCCAGCAGCCTCCAATCGACGGACCTAGCGGTCCATGGCACAGATACGCAGTATTTT
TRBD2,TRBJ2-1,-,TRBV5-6,CASSLAGGRSNEQFF,TGTGCCAGCAGCTTAGCAGGCGGGAGGAGTAATGAGCAGTTCTTC
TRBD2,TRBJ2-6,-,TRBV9,CASSGGLAGGTGANVLTF,TGTGCCAGCAGCGGGGGACTAGCGGGAGGAACTGGGGCCAACGTCCTGACTTTC
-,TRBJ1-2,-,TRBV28,CASSPHGANYGYTF,TGTGCCAGCAGCCCCCATGGCGCTAACTATGGCTACACCTTC
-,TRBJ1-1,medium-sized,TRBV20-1,CRPGDGTEAFF,TGCAGGCCCGGGGACGGCACTGAAGCTTTCTTT
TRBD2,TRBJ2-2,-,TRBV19,CATGTSGYTGELFF,TGTGCCACCGGGACTAGCGGTTACACCGGGGAGCTGTTTTTT
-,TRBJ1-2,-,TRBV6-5,CAASTGPDNYGYTF,TGTGCCGCTAGTACAGGGCCCGATAACTATGGCTACACCTTC
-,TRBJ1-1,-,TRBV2,CATKGGESTEAFF,TGTGCCACCAAGGGAGGGGAGAGCACTGAAGCTTTCTTT
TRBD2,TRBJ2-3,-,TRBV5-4,CASSGLFTSGSADTQYF,TGTGCCAGCAGCGGCCTTTTTACTAGCGGGAGCGCAGATACGCAGTATTTT
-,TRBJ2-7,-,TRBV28,CASSFYNEQYF,TGTGCCAGCAGTTTTTACAACGAGCAGTACTTC
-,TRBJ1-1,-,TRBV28,CASRSGNAEAFF,TGTGCCAGCAGATCAGGGAACGCTGAAGCTTTCTTT
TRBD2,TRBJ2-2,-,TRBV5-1,CASSLWSSGPTGELFF,TGCGCCAGCAGCTTGTGGTCTAGCGGGCCCACCGGGGAGCTGTTTTTT
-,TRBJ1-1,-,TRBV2,CASRQGTEAFF,TGTGCCAGCCGTCAGGGCACTGAAGCTTTCTTT
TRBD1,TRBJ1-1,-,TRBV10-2,CASSSGGPYTEAFF,TGCGCCAGCAGTTCAGGGGGCCCCTACACTGAAGCTTTCTTT
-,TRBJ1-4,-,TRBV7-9,CASSSPPVNEKLFF,TGTGCCAGCAGCTCCCCTCCTGTTAATGAAAAACTGTTTTTT
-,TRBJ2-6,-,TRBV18,CASSLVTGANVLTF,TGTGCCAGCTCACTCGTCACTGGGGCCAACGTCCTGACTTTC
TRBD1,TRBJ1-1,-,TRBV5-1,CASSFLQGPNTEAFF,TGCGCCAGCAGCTTTTTACAGGGGCCTAACACTGAAGCTTTCTTT
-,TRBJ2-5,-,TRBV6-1,CASIWAGGQETQYF,TGTGCCAGCATTTGGGCAGGCGGACAAGAGACCCAGTACTTC
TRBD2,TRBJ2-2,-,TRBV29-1,CSVRGTSGSNTGELFF,TGCAGCGTTCGAGGGACTAGCGGGTCGAACACCGGGGAGCTGTTTTTT
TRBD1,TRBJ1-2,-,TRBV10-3,CAISGGQGHGYTF,TGTGCCATCAGTGGGGGACAGGGGCATGGCTACACCTTC
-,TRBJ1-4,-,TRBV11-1,CASSPGAHNEKLFF,TGTGCCAGCAGCCCCGGTGCTCATAATGAAAAACTGTTTTTT
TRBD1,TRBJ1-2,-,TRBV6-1,CASSERGAERGHAYGYTF,TGTGCCAGCAGTGAAAGGGGGGCCGAGAGGGGGCACGCCTATGGCTACACCTTC
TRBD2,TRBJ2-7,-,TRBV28,CASLAGPPYEQYF,TGTGCCAGTTTAGCGGGACCCCCCTACGAGCAGTACTTC
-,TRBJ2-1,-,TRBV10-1,CASSEGSSYNEQFF,TGCGCCAGCAGTGAGGGGAGCTCCTACAATGAGCAGTTCTTC
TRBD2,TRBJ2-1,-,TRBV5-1,CASSSGPSGRLQGEQFF,TGCGCCAGCAGCTCCGGCCCTAGCGGGAGGCTCCAGGGTGAGCAGTTCTTC
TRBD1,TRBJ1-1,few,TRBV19,CASSIVTGGKNTEAFF,TGTGCCAGTAGTATTGTAACAGGGGGCAAGAACACTGAAGCTTTCTTT
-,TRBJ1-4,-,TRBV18,CASSRGLATNEKLFF,TGTGCCAGCTCTCGCGGGCTTGCAACTAATGAAAAACTGTTTTTT
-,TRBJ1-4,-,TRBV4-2,CASSQERTAEKLFF,TGTGCCAGCAGCCAGGAGAGGACAGCTGAAAAACTGTTTTTT
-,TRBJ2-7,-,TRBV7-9,CASSLIGAGYEQYF,TGTGCCAGCAGCTTAATAGGGGCCGGGTACGAGCAGTACTTC
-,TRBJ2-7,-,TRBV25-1,CASSVGGRSYEQYF,TGTGCCAGCAGTGTGGGGGGCCGTAGCTACGAGCAGTACTTC
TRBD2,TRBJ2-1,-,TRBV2,CARTSGNSYNEQFF,TGTGCCAGGACTAGCGGTAACTCCTACAATGAGCAGTTCTTC
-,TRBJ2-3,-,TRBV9,CASSVGGRSRTDTRYF,TGTGCCAGCAGCGTAGGGGGCAGGAGTCGCACAGATACGCGGTATTTT
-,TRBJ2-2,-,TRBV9,CASSAGGRTNTGELFF,TGTGCCAGCAGCGCTGGAGGACGTACGAACACCGGGGAGCTGTTTTTT
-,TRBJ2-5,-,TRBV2,CASVRLPYQETQYF,TGTGCCAGCGTGCGACTCCCGTACCAAGAGACCCAGTACTTC
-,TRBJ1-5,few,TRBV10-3,CAISDTVSNQPQHF,TGTGCCATCAGTGATACAGTGAGCAATCAGCCCCAGCATTTT
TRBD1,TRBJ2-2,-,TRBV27,CASSLWDRVIPGELFF,TGTGCCAGCAGTTTATGGGACAGGGTAATACCCGGGGAGCTGTTTTTT